The rows below give T cell receptor beta chains drawn from one sample of a study of technical replicates of blood from a handful of donors. Some clones are missing from TCRdb's copy, which holds only in-frame ones; the method was immunoSEQ multiplex PCR. The table records tens of thousands of clones, about 95% of them present only once. The specimen was PBMCs. Receptors originate from a human donor in good health. Some clones in this sample may be carry-over from other donors' samples. The CDR3 runs from the conserved cysteine through the conserved F or W. D genes are given only for firm matches. The size field is filled for only some rows; it gives once, few, many or a size class.

clone_size: .
v_call: TRBV7-8
j_call: TRBJ2-2
d_call: TRBD2
cdr3_nt: TGTGCCAGCAGCTTAGCAGCGGGAAACACCGGGGAGCTGTTTTTT
cdr3_aa: CASSLAAGNTGELFF

clone_size: .
v_call: TRBV19
j_call: TRBJ2-7
d_call: .
cdr3_nt: TGTGCCAGTAGTAACGGGGATACGCGGTACGAGCAGTACTTC
cdr3_aa: CASSNGDTRYEQYF

clone_size: .
v_call: TRBV7-9
j_call: TRBJ2-7
d_call: TRBD2
cdr3_nt: TGTGCCAGCAGCATGGCTAGCGGAGCGACCTACGAGCAGTACTTC
cdr3_aa: CASSMASGATYEQYF

clone_size: .
v_call: TRBV10-3
j_call: TRBJ1-2
d_call: TRBD1
cdr3_nt: TGTGCCATCAAGTTACAGGGGGTTAACTATGGCTACACCTTC
cdr3_aa: CAIKLQGVNYGYTF

clone_size: .
v_call: TRBV6-1
j_call: TRBJ1-3
d_call: TRBD1
cdr3_nt: TGTGCCAGCAGTGAAGTTGGGACAGGGTACAGGAACACCATATATTTT
cdr3_aa: CASSEVGTGYRNTIYF

clone_size: .
v_call: TRBV9
j_call: TRBJ2-3
d_call: .
cdr3_nt: TGTGCCAGCAGCGCTAGTACGCGCTCAGATACGCAGTATTTT
cdr3_aa: CASSASTRSDTQYF

clone_size: .
v_call: TRBV5-1
j_call: TRBJ1-2
d_call: .
cdr3_nt: TGCGCCAGCAGCTTTGACAGTTCGTATGGCTACACCTTC
cdr3_aa: CASSFDSSYGYTF

clone_size: .
v_call: TRBV10-3
j_call: TRBJ1-2
d_call: TRBD1
cdr3_nt: TGTGCCATCAGTGAGTCGACAGGGGCATATGGCTACACCTTC
cdr3_aa: CAISESTGAYGYTF

clone_size: .
v_call: TRBV5-1
j_call: TRBJ2-1
d_call: .
cdr3_nt: TGCGCCAGCAGCTTGTGGGCTGCTACCTACAATGAGCAGTTCTTC
cdr3_aa: CASSLWAATYNEQFF

clone_size: .
v_call: TRBV2
j_call: TRBJ2-7
d_call: .
cdr3_nt: TGTGCCAGCACTGCGGGTCAAGCAAGGCAGTACTTC
cdr3_aa: CASTAGQARQYF

clone_size: .
v_call: TRBV5-4
j_call: TRBJ2-3
d_call: .
cdr3_nt: TGTGCCAGCAGCTTGGCAGGCGGGGTGGCAGATACGCAGTATTTT
cdr3_aa: CASSLAGGVADTQYF

clone_size: .
v_call: TRBV6-1
j_call: TRBJ1-2
d_call: .
cdr3_nt: TGTGCCAGCAGTGAAGTCAGGGGCATCAACTATGGCTACACCTTC
cdr3_aa: CASSEVRGINYGYTF

clone_size: .
v_call: TRBV5-6
j_call: TRBJ2-2
d_call: .
cdr3_nt: TGTGCCAGCACCCGTGTGGGGTATGGGGGCGCGAACACCGGGGAGCTGTTTTTT
cdr3_aa: CASTRVGYGGANTGELFF

clone_size: .
v_call: TRBV4-1
j_call: TRBJ2-2
d_call: TRBD2
cdr3_nt: TGCGCCAGCAGCCAGGGAGGGAGTGTCGGGGAGCTGTTTTTT
cdr3_aa: CASSQGGSVGELFF

clone_size: .
v_call: TRBV13
j_call: TRBJ1-1
d_call: TRBD1
cdr3_nt: TGTGCCAGCAGCATAGAGGGACAGGGTACGACTGAAGCTTTCTTT
cdr3_aa: CASSIEGQGTTEAFF

clone_size: .
v_call: TRBV4-2
j_call: TRBJ1-5
d_call: .
cdr3_nt: TGTGCCAGCAGCCAAGAGGGGCAGTTACCTCAGCCCCAGCATTTT
cdr3_aa: CASSQEGQLPQPQHF

clone_size: once
v_call: TRBV27
j_call: TRBJ2-2
d_call: .
cdr3_nt: TGTGCCAGCGCTGGGGGGAATAGTGCCGGGGAGCTGTTTTTT
cdr3_aa: CASAGGNSAGELFF

clone_size: .
v_call: TRBV7-3
j_call: TRBJ2-7
d_call: TRBD2
cdr3_nt: TGTGCCAGCAGCTTATTACCGGGACTAGCGGGGTTAGACGAGCAGTACTTC
cdr3_aa: CASSLLPGLAGLDEQYF

clone_size: .
v_call: TRBV20-1
j_call: TRBJ2-3
d_call: .
cdr3_nt: TGCAGTGCGCAGGGTACCGATACGCAGTATTTT
cdr3_aa: CSAQGTDTQYF

clone_size: .
v_call: TRBV4-3
j_call: TRBJ1-2
d_call: .
cdr3_nt: TGCGCCAGCAGCCAAGATTTGGTGGGGGGGCTCTATGGCTACACCTTC
cdr3_aa: CASSQDLVGGLYGYTF

clone_size: .
v_call: TRBV4-2
j_call: TRBJ2-1
d_call: .
cdr3_nt: TGTGCCAGCAGCCAAGAACTACTAGGTGGCGATGAGCAGTTCTTC
cdr3_aa: CASSQELLGGDEQFF

clone_size: .
v_call: TRBV7-3
j_call: TRBJ2-7
d_call: .
cdr3_nt: TGTGCCAGCAGCTTAACTGGGACAGGACTAGGTGAGCAGTACTTC
cdr3_aa: CASSLTGTGLGEQYF

clone_size: .
v_call: TRBV4-1
j_call: TRBJ1-5
d_call: .
cdr3_nt: TGCGCCAGCAGCCACAACTCAGGGCGTGATCAGCCCCAGCATTTT
cdr3_aa: CASSHNSGRDQPQHF

clone_size: .
v_call: TRBV5-5
j_call: TRBJ1-2
d_call: TRBD1
cdr3_nt: TGTGCCAGCAGCTCTACGGACAGGGGGCCTAACTATGGCTACACCTTC
cdr3_aa: CASSSTDRGPNYGYTF

clone_size: .
v_call: TRBV9
j_call: TRBJ1-1
d_call: TRBD1
cdr3_nt: TGTGCCAGCAGCCCCGGGACAGTAGAAGCTTTCTTT
cdr3_aa: CASSPGTVEAFF

clone_size: .
v_call: TRBV19
j_call: TRBJ1-2
d_call: TRBD1
cdr3_nt: TGTGCCAGTAGTAGGGACAGGGGGCGCTATGGCTACACCTTC
cdr3_aa: CASSRDRGRYGYTF

clone_size: .
v_call: TRBV4-1
j_call: TRBJ2-1
d_call: TRBD2
cdr3_nt: TGCGCCAGCAGCCTAACCGGGACTAGCGGGAACAATGAGCAGTTCTTC
cdr3_aa: CASSLTGTSGNNEQFF

clone_size: .
v_call: TRBV5-1
j_call: TRBJ2-2
d_call: .
cdr3_nt: TGCGCCAGCAGCATCCAGGGAACCGGGGAGCTGTTTTTT
cdr3_aa: CASSIQGTGELFF

clone_size: .
v_call: TRBV6-4
j_call: TRBJ1-1
d_call: .
cdr3_nt: TGTGCCAGCAGTGACTCCGCGGACCCGGGGTCTGAAGCTTTCTTT
cdr3_aa: CASSDSADPGSEAFF

clone_size: .
v_call: TRBV6-1
j_call: TRBJ2-6
d_call: .
cdr3_nt: TGTGCCAGCAGTGGGGACTTCTCTGGGGCCAACGTCCTGACTTTC
cdr3_aa: CASSGDFSGANVLTF

clone_size: once
v_call: TRBV9
j_call: TRBJ2-7
d_call: .
cdr3_nt: TGTGCCAGCAGCACAGGAGGACAGCAAGGTTACGAGCAGTACTTC
cdr3_aa: CASSTGGQQGYEQYF

clone_size: .
v_call: TRBV7-9
j_call: TRBJ2-7
d_call: .
cdr3_nt: TGTGCCAGCAGCATCTCTAGCGTTTCCTACGAGCAGTACTTC
cdr3_aa: CASSISSVSYEQYF

clone_size: .
v_call: TRBV15
j_call: TRBJ1-4
d_call: TRBD1
cdr3_nt: TGTGCCACCAGCAGAGATCTAGGGACAGGGAGTAATGAAAAACTGTTTTTT
cdr3_aa: CATSRDLGTGSNEKLFF

clone_size: .
v_call: TRBV4-1
j_call: TRBJ1-3
d_call: TRBD1
cdr3_nt: TGCGCCAGCAGCCCCCGACAGGGCACGATCTCTGGAAACACCATATATTTT
cdr3_aa: CASSPRQGTISGNTIYF

clone_size: .
v_call: TRBV28
j_call: TRBJ2-3
d_call: TRBD1
cdr3_nt: TGTGCCAGCAGTTTCTACAGGGGGCGCCGCCATACGCAGTATTTT
cdr3_aa: CASSFYRGRRHTQYF

clone_size: .
v_call: TRBV4-1
j_call: TRBJ2-7
d_call: .
cdr3_nt: TGCGCCAGCAGCCAAGACGGCCCAGGGGCCGGCTACGAGCAGTACTTC
cdr3_aa: CASSQDGPGAGYEQYF

clone_size: .
v_call: TRBV7-2
j_call: TRBJ2-3
d_call: TRBD2
cdr3_nt: TGTGCCAGCAGGACTAGCGGGAGGGCCGGAGATACGCAGTATTTT
cdr3_aa: CASRTSGRAGDTQYF

clone_size: .
v_call: TRBV11-3
j_call: TRBJ1-1
d_call: .
cdr3_nt: TGTGCCAGCAGCTTATCTACCAACACTGAAGCTTTCTTT
cdr3_aa: CASSLSTNTEAFF

clone_size: .
v_call: TRBV29-1
j_call: TRBJ1-1
d_call: .
cdr3_nt: TGCAGCGTTGGGACATACACTGAAGCTTTCTTT
cdr3_aa: CSVGTYTEAFF

clone_size: .
v_call: TRBV4-2
j_call: TRBJ1-3
d_call: TRBD1
cdr3_nt: TGTGCCAGCAGCTACCGACAGGGGGAAAGAAACACCATATATTTT
cdr3_aa: CASSYRQGERNTIYF

clone_size: .
v_call: TRBV9
j_call: TRBJ1-2
d_call: TRBD1
cdr3_nt: TGTGCCAGCAGCGTAACGGGACAGAGTTATGGCTACACCTTC
cdr3_aa: CASSVTGQSYGYTF

clone_size: once
v_call: TRBV7-2
j_call: TRBJ1-4
d_call: .
cdr3_nt: TGTGCCAGCAGCCGCGGGGGCTCTGAAAAACTGTTTTTT
cdr3_aa: CASSRGGSEKLFF

clone_size: .
v_call: TRBV2
j_call: TRBJ1-6
d_call: TRBD1
cdr3_nt: TGTGCCAGCAGGGGACAGGGGTCACCCCTCCACTTT
cdr3_aa: CASRGQGSPLHF

clone_size: .
v_call: TRBV5-6
j_call: TRBJ1-2
d_call: TRBD1
cdr3_nt: TGTGCCAGCAGCTTAACACCGGGACAGGGCCGTGGCTACACCTTC
cdr3_aa: CASSLTPGQGRGYTF

clone_size: .
v_call: TRBV29-1
j_call: TRBJ2-7
d_call: TRBD1
cdr3_nt: TGCAGCGTTCGGGACAGCTCCTACGAGCAGTACTTC
cdr3_aa: CSVRDSSYEQYF

clone_size: .
v_call: TRBV18
j_call: TRBJ2-5
d_call: TRBD2
cdr3_nt: TGTGCCACGACTGGACGGGGGGGAGAGACCCAGTACTTC
cdr3_aa: CATTGRGGETQYF

clone_size: .
v_call: TRBV19
j_call: TRBJ1-1
d_call: .
cdr3_nt: TGTGCCAGTAGTAGGGGGAGGGCCAACACTGAAGCTTTCTTT
cdr3_aa: CASSRGRANTEAFF

clone_size: .
v_call: TRBV7-2
j_call: TRBJ2-7
d_call: .
cdr3_nt: TGTGCCAGCAGCTTAACGGGACTTAGGTCCGAGCAGTACTTC
cdr3_aa: CASSLTGLRSEQYF

clone_size: .
v_call: TRBV4-3
j_call: TRBJ1-2
d_call: .
cdr3_nt: TGCGCCAGCAGCCAAGGGCGGTTCCAGGGTGGTGGCTACACCTTC
cdr3_aa: CASSQGRFQGGGYTF

clone_size: .
v_call: TRBV7-9
j_call: TRBJ2-7
d_call: TRBD2
cdr3_nt: TGTGCCAGCAGCTTAGTGGGTAGCGGGGTCGAGCAGTACTTC
cdr3_aa: CASSLVGSGVEQYF

clone_size: medium-sized
v_call: TRBV5-1
j_call: TRBJ1-1
d_call: .
cdr3_nt: TGCGCCAGCAGCTTGGCCGGCGGGTACACTGAAGCTTTCTTT
cdr3_aa: CASSLAGGYTEAFF

clone_size: .
v_call: TRBV7-6
j_call: TRBJ2-1
d_call: TRBD2
cdr3_nt: TGTGCCAGCAGCCCAGTGGGACTAGCGTATGAGCAGTTCTTC
cdr3_aa: CASSPVGLAYEQFF

clone_size: .
v_call: TRBV7-9
j_call: TRBJ2-7
d_call: .
cdr3_nt: TGTGCCAGCAGCTTAGAATCAGGGGAGCAGTACTTC
cdr3_aa: CASSLESGEQYF

clone_size: .
v_call: TRBV8-2
j_call: TRBJ2-6
d_call: .
cdr3_nt: TGTGGCTGGCCGAAGATAACACAAAGTCGGGCCAACGTCCTGACTTTC
cdr3_aa: CGWPKITQSRANVLTF

clone_size: once
v_call: TRBV4-3
j_call: TRBJ1-1
d_call: TRBD1
cdr3_nt: TGCGCCAGCAGCCAAAGGACAGGGCTCGAAGCTTTCTTT
cdr3_aa: CASSQRTGLEAFF

clone_size: .
v_call: TRBV5-1
j_call: TRBJ2-7
d_call: TRBD1
cdr3_nt: TGCGCCAGCACTCGGGACAGGGACTACGAGCAGTACTTC
cdr3_aa: CASTRDRDYEQYF

clone_size: .
v_call: TRBV30
j_call: TRBJ1-1
d_call: .
cdr3_nt: TGTGCCTGGAGTCGTAGGACAGCGAACACTGAAGCTTTCTTT
cdr3_aa: CAWSRRTANTEAFF

clone_size: .
v_call: TRBV6-4
j_call: TRBJ1-2
d_call: TRBD1
cdr3_nt: TGTGCCAGCCAAACCCGACAGGGGGGGTATGGCTACACCTTC
cdr3_aa: CASQTRQGGYGYTF

clone_size: .
v_call: TRBV6-6
j_call: TRBJ2-3
d_call: .
cdr3_nt: TGTGCCAGCAGTTACGGGTTGAGCGAAGATACGCAGTATTTT
cdr3_aa: CASSYGLSEDTQYF